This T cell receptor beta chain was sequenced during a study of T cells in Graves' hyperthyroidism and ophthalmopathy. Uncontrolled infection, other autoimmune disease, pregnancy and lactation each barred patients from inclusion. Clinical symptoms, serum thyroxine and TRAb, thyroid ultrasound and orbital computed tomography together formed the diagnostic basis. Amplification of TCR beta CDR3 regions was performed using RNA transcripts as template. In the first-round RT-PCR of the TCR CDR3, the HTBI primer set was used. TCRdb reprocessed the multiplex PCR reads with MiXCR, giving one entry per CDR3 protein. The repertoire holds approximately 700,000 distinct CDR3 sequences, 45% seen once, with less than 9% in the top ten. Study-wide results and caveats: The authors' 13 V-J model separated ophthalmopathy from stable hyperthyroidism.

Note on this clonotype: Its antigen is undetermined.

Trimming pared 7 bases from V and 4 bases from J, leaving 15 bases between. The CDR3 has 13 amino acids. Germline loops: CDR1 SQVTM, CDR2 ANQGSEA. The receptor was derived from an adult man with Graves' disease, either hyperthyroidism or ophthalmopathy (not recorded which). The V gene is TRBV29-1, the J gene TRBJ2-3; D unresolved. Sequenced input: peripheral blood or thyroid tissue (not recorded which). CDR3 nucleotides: TGCAGCGAAGAGCCTAGGGCGGCAGATACGCAGTATTTT. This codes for CSEEPRAADTQYF.